This entry lists 32 T cell receptor beta chains sequenced from one sample in a study of T cells in Graves' hyperthyroidism and ophthalmopathy. Researchers amplified the TCR beta CDR3 regions from RNA transcripts. Carried out on the TCR CDR3, a first-round RT-PCR used the HTBI primer set. MiXCR was run by TCRdb on the multiplex PCR reads, yielding one entry per CDR3 protein. The repertoire holds 200,000 to 300,000 distinct CDR3 sequences, with 24% as singletons. What was sequenced was blood. Every receptor here comes from a woman aged 35 to 49 with Graves' ophthalmopathy.

This clonotype was counted at least ten times. The J gene is TRBJ2-7, the V gene TRBV20-1, with D possibly called TRBD1 or TRBD2 (5 bases each). Germline loops: CDR1 DFQATT, CDR2 SNEGSKA (reference sequence). CDR3 length equals 13 residues. V shed 5 bases and J shed 6 bases, with 17 bases lying between them. CDR3 in amino acids: CSAFRDGATEQYF. CDR3 DNA sequence: TGCAGTGCTTTCCGGGACGGAGCGACCGAGCAGTACTTC.

This clonotype was observed once. The chain is built from TRBV28 and TRBJ1-2; 9 nucleotides align to TRBD1. The V segment lost 1 base and the J segment 6 bases; nucleotides outside the gene matches: 3. Germline loops: CDR1 MDHEN, CDR2 SYDVKM. The CDR3 has 14 residues. The CDR3 DNA follows: TGTGCCAGCAGTTTATCCGGACAGGGGAATGGCTACACCTTC. Its translation is CASSLSGQGNGYTF.

The table lists this clonotype with a few counts. This may stem from a read error, because a much larger clone lies one nucleotide away. The V call is TRBV12-3 or TRBV12-4, the J call TRBJ2-5; maybe TRBD2 (5 bases). The CDR3 loop spans 11 amino acids. The CDR3, as DNA: TGTGCCAGCAGCCACGGGAAGACCCCGTACTTC. This encodes CASSHGKTPYF.

This clonotype was observed at least ten times. This rearrangement joins TRBV6-5 to TRBJ1-2; perhaps TRBD1 as D (6 bases). Trimming shortened V by 2 bases and J by 7 bases, and 11 bases separated the two germline ends. Per the germline V gene, CDR1 is MNHEY and CDR2 is SVGAGI. The CDR3 spans 13 residues. DNA of the CDR3: TGTGCCAGCAGTTACAAACAGGGAAGTGGCTACACCTTC. Translation gives CASSYKQGSGYTF.

Many counts were recorded for this clonotype. The chain combines TRBV9 with TRBJ1-2, with 8 bases matching TRBD1. Germline-derived CDR1 and CDR2 are SGDLS and YYNGEE. V trimming: 3 bases; J trimming: 5 bases; junction bases outside the gene matches: 9. This CDR3 is 15 amino acids long. This CDR3 is CASSATGQGLYGYTF. The CDR3 coding sequence is TGTGCCAGCAGCGCCACCGGACAGGGCCTTTATGGCTACACCTTC.

There are many counts of this clonotype. In DNA, the CDR3 is TGTGCCAGCAGCTTATTGGCAGAGCAGTACTTC. Protein sequence: CASSLLAEQYF. This rearrangement joins TRBV7-9 to TRBJ2-7; D not certain. V lost 2 bases and J 7 bases, leaving 6 bases between the germline ends. Germline CDR1 SEHNR, CDR2 FQNEAQ (reference sequence). The CDR3 extends over 11 amino acids.

This clonotype was found many times. This chain links TRBV28 with TRBJ2-7; D may be TRBD1 (6 bases). Germline V CDR1 and CDR2: MDHEN, SYDVKM. CDR3 length: 15 amino acids. The V end was cut by 6 bases, the J end by 0 bases, with 15 bases between. This CDR3 is CASRSLGAGSYEQYF. The CDR3 nucleotides read TGTGCCAGCAGGAGTCTGGGGGCTGGCTCCTACGAGCAGTACTTC.

This clonotype has ten or more counts. The rearrangement uses TRBV6-1 and TRBJ1-1; D is unclear. Germline values: CDR1 MNHNS, CDR2 SASEGT. The CDR3 is 17 amino acids. V lost 2 bases and J 1 base, leaving 17 bases between the germline ends. In DNA form, the CDR3 reads TGTGCCAGCAGTGAATTTCACACCCCGGTCCCGAACACTGAAGCTTTCTTT. Translating it yields CASSEFHTPVPNTEAFF.

This clonotype was recorded at least ten times. The CDR3: CASSREWLAVYEQYF. CDR3 sequence (DNA): TGTGCCAGCAGCCGGGAATGGCTAGCGGTCTACGAGCAGTACTTC. The genes are TRBV4-2 and TRBJ2-7; 7 bases are a match to TRBD2. Germline V CDR1 and CDR2: LGHNA, YNFKEQ. Unmatched junction bases numbered 9, after V lost 4 bases and J lost 3 bases. This CDR3 comprises 15 residues.

Turning to this clonotype: A single base separates this from a much larger clone, so it may be a read error. The chain combines TRBV28 with TRBJ2-2; 7 bases align to TRBD2. Germline V CDR1 and CDR2: MDHEN, SYDVKM. The J segment lost 9 bases and the V segment lost 5 bases, leaving 12 bases of the junction unmatched. This CDR3 region has 15 residues. DNA of the CDR3: TGTGCCAGCAGTCCTTTAGCGGGCCCTACCTGGGAGCTGTTTTTT. Its translation is CASSPLAGPTWELFF.

This clonotype was detected ten times or more. The V gene is TRBV30, the J gene TRBJ2-7; TRBD1 matches at 8 bases. Trimming took 5 bases from V and 0 from J; bases not matched to a gene: 3. CDR3 size: 13 residues. Germline CDR1 and CDR2: GTSNPN and SVGIG (reference sequence). The CDR3 nucleotides are TGTGCCTGGGGACAGGGCAACTCCTACGAGCAGTACTTC. It encodes CAWGQGNSYEQYF.

This clonotype has ten or more counts. J is TRBJ1-6 and V is TRBV3-1; D remains ambiguous. With 0 bases removed from V and 9 bases from J, the gap between germline ends came to 6 bases. Germline CDR1 LGHDT, CDR2 YNNKEL (reference sequence). This CDR3 is built from 13 residues. This chain's CDR3 is CASSQEGGSPLHF. The CDR3 nucleotides read TGTGCCAGCAGCCAAGAAGGCGGTTCACCCCTCCACTTT.

This clonotype was observed many times. The genes are TRBV4-2 and TRBJ2-3; D perhaps matches TRBD2 (6 bases). Trimming cost V 1 base and J 0 bases, with 17 bases left between them. Germline CDR1 reads LGHNA; CDR2 reads YNFKEQ. The CDR3 spans 18 residues. For the CDR3, the DNA is TGTGCCAGCAGCCAAGGCTCGGGTAGCGGACCAAGCACAGATACGCAGTATTTT. Translating gives CASSQGSGSGPSTDTQYF.

This clonotype has ten or more counts. V usage is TRBV28 and J usage is TRBJ2-7, with 11 nucleotides matching TRBD2. This CDR3 spans 16 amino acids. The V and J ends lost 1 base and 4 bases, in that order; junction bases with no gene match: 6. Germline V gives CDR1 MDHEN, CDR2 SYDVKM. The CDR3 sequence: CASSLLGPSGRYEQYF. The CDR3 DNA reads TGTGCCAGCAGTTTATTGGGGCCTAGCGGGAGGTACGAGCAGTACTTC.

This clonotype was seen repeatedly, ten times or more. J is TRBJ2-7 and V is TRBV6-1; D perhaps matches TRBD1 (6 bases). CDR1 and CDR2 from the germline V gene are MNHNS and SASEGT. The CDR3 is 13 residues long. Trimming left V 6 bases short and J 5 bases short, with 14 bases between. CDR3 DNA sequence: TGTGCCAGCAGAAACACAGGGAGCGACGAGCAGTACTTC. Amino acids: CASRNTGSDEQYF.

This clonotype was counted many times. J is TRBJ1-1 and V is TRBV6-2 or TRBV6-3; the match to TRBD1 covers 7 bases. The CDR3 has 12 amino acids. Germline-derived CDR1 and CDR2 are MNHEY and SVGEGT. Trimming cost V 6 bases and J 6 bases; bases outside gene matches: 4. CDR3 bases: TGTGCCAGCAGAACAGGGGACGCTGAAGCTTTCTTT. As protein: CASRTGDAEAFF.

This clonotype was recorded many times. The CDR3 DNA sequence: TGTGCCAGCAGCCCTAAGGGACTCCCTCAAGAGACCCAGTACTTC. This sequence encodes CASSPKGLPQETQYF. V and J are TRBV2 and TRBJ2-5, with a tentative D call TRBD2 (6 bases). CDR1 and CDR2 from the germline V gene are SNHLY and FYNNEI. V dropped 6 bases and J dropped 2 bases, with 16 bases sitting between them. The CDR3 totals 15 residues.

The V gene is TRBV24-1, the J gene TRBJ1-2, with TRBD1 identical over 9 bases. The germline V gene encodes CDR1 KGHDR and CDR2 SFDVKD. With 4 bases clipped from V and 3 bases from J, the junction kept 5 bases outside the gene matches. The CDR3 loop spans 15 amino acids. CDR3 protein: CATSEPGQGYYGYTF. The DNA of the CDR3 is TGTGCCACCAGTGAACCGGGACAGGGCTACTATGGCTACACCTTC.

This clonotype appeared many times. The chain employs TRBV10-2 and TRBJ2-4; 10 bases fit TRBD1. The CDR3 spans 20 residues. Germline trimming cut 3 bases from V and 0 bases from J; bases unmatched to any gene: 14. Germline V gene sequence: CDR1 WSHSY, CDR2 SAAADI. The CDR3 DNA reads TGCGCCAGCAGTGAACGAGGTGGGACAGGGGCCATCCTAGCCAAAAACATTCAGTACTTC. Translation: CASSERGGTGAILAKNIQYF.

This clonotype was seen ten or more times. The rearrangement links TRBV28 to TRBJ2-6; weak D call: TRBD2 (6 bases). Trimming shortened V by 4 bases and J by 2 bases, and 9 bases separated the two germline ends. Per the germline V gene, CDR1 is MDHEN and CDR2 is SYDVKM. The CDR3 has 15 amino acids. The CDR3 sequence is CASSSTSPGANVLTF. CDR3 coding DNA: TGTGCCAGCAGTTCCACTAGCCCTGGGGCCAACGTCCTGACTTTC.

This clonotype was counted ten times or more. This chain uses TRBV24-1 with TRBJ2-2, with 8 nucleotides matching TRBD2. Germline CDR1 is KGHDR and CDR2 is SFDVKD. The length of the CDR3 is 17 residues. The trim removed 5 bases at V and 2 bases at J, leaving 9 bases unmatched. CDR3 sequence: CATSGLTSGTNTGELFF. The CDR3, as DNA: TGTGCCACCAGTGGCTTAACTAGCGGAACTAACACCGGGGAGCTGTTTTTT.

This clonotype showed up many times. The rearrangement links TRBV19 to TRBJ1-5; perhaps TRBD1 as D (6 bases). Germline-derived CDR1 and CDR2 are LNHDA and SQIVND (reference sequence). The CDR3 extends over 15 amino acids. Trimming stripped 4 bases from V and 2 bases from J, with 12 bases between. CDR3 sequence (DNA): TGTGCCAGTAGTAACAGGGAATTGGGCAATCAGCCCCAGCATTTT. It specifies CASSNRELGNQPQHF.

The chain couples TRBV13 to TRBJ1-3, with D unresolved. V lost 7 bases to trimming and J lost 0 bases, with 10 bases between them. CDR3 length: 14 residues. Germline V gene data show CDR1 as PRHDT and CDR2 as FYEKMQ (reference sequence). CDR3 DNA sequence: TGTGCCAGCACCCGACTTATCTCTGGAAACACCATATATTTT. Its protein is CASTRLISGNTIYF.

As to this clonotype: Being one base from a much bigger clone, this may be a read error. The gene calls are TRBV20-1 and TRBJ2-5, with D hard to call. Germline V gene sequence: CDR1 DFQATT, CDR2 SNEGSKA (reference sequence). The CDR3 is 14 residues long. The CDR3 protein is CSAYLANPQDTQYF. Written as DNA, the CDR3 is TGCAGTGCTTATTTAGCAAATCCCCAAGACACCCAGTACTTC.

This clonotype was found many times. The CDR3, as DNA: TGTGCCAGCAGGATAGGGGGCAAGACAGGGGCCTACGAGCAGTACTTC. Its translation: CASRIGGKTGAYEQYF. The chain combines TRBV27 with TRBJ2-7, with 8 bases lining up with TRBD1. CDR3 length: 16 amino acids. V gave up 6 bases and J gave up 2 bases; unmatched junction bases: 12. Per germline, CDR1 MNHEY and CDR2 SMNVEV (reference sequence).

At least ten counts were recorded for this clonotype. V and J are TRBV6-2 or TRBV6-3 and TRBJ2-1; the D is unclear. The CDR3 consists of 14 residues. Germline-derived CDR1 and CDR2 are MNHEY and SVGEGT. Trimming took 7 bases from V and 3 from J, leaving 13 bases between them. CDR3 sequence reads: CASNPGRSYNEQFF. Here the CDR3 DNA reads TGTGCCAGCAACCCCGGCCGGAGCTACAATGAGCAGTTCTTC.

This clonotype was counted ten times or more. The chain couples TRBV12-3 or TRBV12-4 to TRBJ2-7; 12 positions agree with TRBD2. V gave up 6 bases and J gave up 0 bases; unmatched junction bases: 3. The CDR3 has 15 residues. This CDR3 reads CASRRTSGASYEQYF. The CDR3 nucleotides are TGTGCCAGCAGAAGGACTAGCGGGGCCTCCTACGAGCAGTACTTC.

In this sample, this clonotype turned up many times. The chain uses TRBV20-1 and TRBJ2-7; a weak D match, TRBD2 (6 bases). Germline assignment: CDR1 DFQATT and CDR2 SNEGSKA (reference sequence). CDR3 length: 13 amino acids. Trimming cost V 3 bases and J 3 bases, with 12 bases left between them. This chain's CDR3 is CSASGDLYYEQYF. The CDR3 nucleotides read TGCAGTGCTAGTGGGGACTTATACTACGAGCAGTACTTC.

This clonotype was counted ten times or more. The rearrangement links TRBV12-3 or TRBV12-4 to TRBJ1-1, with 9 bases lining up with TRBD1. The CDR3 is made up of 16 amino acids. Unmatched junction bases numbered 3, after V lost 1 base and J lost 0 bases. Written as DNA, the CDR3 is TGTGCCAGCAGTTTAGGGACAGGGGTTTTGAACACTGAAGCTTTCTTT. Protein product: CASSLGTGVLNTEAFF.

This clonotype was counted at least ten times. The V gene is TRBV7-8, the J gene TRBJ2-7; D may match TRBD1 or TRBD2 (5 bases each). CDR3 length equals 13 residues. V was trimmed by 1 base and J by 4 bases, leaving 8 bases between them. CDR1 is SGHVS and CDR2 is FQNEAQ in the germline V gene. In nucleotides, the CDR3 is TGTGCCAGCAGCTTAGGGGACGTATACGAGCAGTACTTC. Its protein product is CASSLGDVYEQYF.

This clonotype was detected many times. V is TRBV18 and J is TRBJ2-7, with D maybe TRBD1 (5 bases). The length of the CDR3 is 13 residues. V gave up 3 bases and J gave up 5 bases, with 11 bases separating them. The V gene's germline CDR1 is KGHSH and CDR2 LQKENI. The CDR3 spells CASSPSQGDEQYF. The CDR3 DNA sequence: TGTGCCAGCTCACCCTCCCAAGGGGACGAGCAGTACTTC.

At least ten counts were recorded for this clonotype. This chain links TRBV2 with TRBJ2-7, with D perhaps assigned TRBD1 or TRBD2 (5 bases each). The CDR3 runs to 13 residues. Per germline, CDR1 SNHLY and CDR2 FYNNEI. Trimming cost V 4 bases and J 5 bases, with 12 bases left between them. CDR3 sequence (DNA): TGTGCCAGCAGTGGTGAGGGGATCGACGAGCAGTACTTC. Amino acids: CASSGEGIDEQYF.